These T cell receptor beta chains were read from a single sample in a study of identical twins. Each CDR3 protein is one row after TCRdb ran MiXCR on the 5' RACE reads. The sample has around 1.7 million distinct CDR3 sequences, around a third seen once. The sample comprised cord blood. Source of these receptors: a newborn girl in good health. CDR3s include the opening cysteine and the closing phenylalanine or tryptophan. The order of the fields is clone size, J gene, V gene, D gene, CDR3 protein, CDR3 DNA. A D gene is named only where the DNA matches it firmly. Rows give clone size only sometimes, using once, few, many, or a class for an expanded clone.

abundance: NA
j_gene: TRBJ1-4
v_gene: TRBV27
d_gene: TRBD1
CDR3aa: CASSLSRGREKLFF
CDR3nt: TGTGCCAGCAGTTTAAGCAGGGGGCGCGAAAAACTGTTTTTT

abundance: NA
j_gene: TRBJ2-7
v_gene: TRBV10-3
d_gene: NA
CDR3aa: CAISDLDNEQYF
CDR3nt: TGTGCCATCAGTGACTTGGACAATGAGCAGTACTTC

abundance: NA
j_gene: TRBJ2-3
v_gene: TRBV6-1
d_gene: NA
CDR3aa: CASSFRGPQPDTQYF
CDR3nt: TGTGCCAGCAGTTTCAGGGGCCCCCAGCCAGATACGCAGTATTTT

abundance: few
j_gene: TRBJ1-4
v_gene: TRBV5-4
d_gene: NA
CDR3aa: CASSLVSGKLFF
CDR3nt: TGTGCCAGCAGCTTGGTATCCGGGAAACTGTTTTTT

abundance: few
j_gene: TRBJ2-5
v_gene: TRBV5-1
d_gene: TRBD2
CDR3aa: CASSLRSSGVQETQYF
CDR3nt: TGCGCCAGCAGCTTGAGGTCCAGCGGGGTCCAAGAGACCCAGTACTTC

abundance: NA
j_gene: TRBJ1-5
v_gene: TRBV4-1
d_gene: NA
CDR3aa: CASSQDGRPYQPQHF
CDR3nt: TGCGCCAGCAGCCAAGATGGGCGGCCTTATCAGCCCCAGCATTTT

abundance: NA
j_gene: TRBJ2-1
v_gene: TRBV3-1
d_gene: TRBD2
CDR3aa: CASSQPGLVHNEQFF
CDR3nt: TGTGCCAGCAGCCAACCGGGACTAGTCCACAATGAGCAGTTCTTC

abundance: few
j_gene: TRBJ1-2
v_gene: TRBV20-1
d_gene: NA
CDR3aa: CSAPSKTDYGYTF
CDR3nt: TGCAGTGCCCCCTCGAAGACAGACTATGGCTACACCTTC

abundance: NA
j_gene: TRBJ2-3
v_gene: TRBV12-3/TRBV12-4
d_gene: TRBD2
CDR3aa: CASGVPTGTSGRGTDTQYF
CDR3nt: TGTGCCAGCGGAGTCCCAACCGGGACTAGCGGGAGAGGGACAGATACGCAGTATTTT

abundance: few
j_gene: TRBJ1-6
v_gene: TRBV18
d_gene: NA
CDR3aa: CASSRDKNNSPLHF
CDR3nt: TGTGCCAGCTCACGGGACAAAAATAATTCACCCCTCCACTTT

abundance: NA
j_gene: TRBJ2-1
v_gene: TRBV14
d_gene: NA
CDR3aa: CASSQVRTGQFF
CDR3nt: TGTGCCAGCAGCCAAGTCCGGACCGGGCAGTTCTTC

abundance: NA
j_gene: TRBJ2-7
v_gene: TRBV28
d_gene: NA
CDR3aa: CASSLSGFPYEQYF
CDR3nt: TGTGCCAGTTCACTCTCCGGCTTTCCTTACGAGCAGTACTTC

abundance: few
j_gene: TRBJ2-5
v_gene: TRBV20-1
d_gene: NA
CDR3aa: CSASFRRRGETQYF
CDR3nt: TGCAGTGCTAGCTTCCGGCGCAGGGGTGAGACCCAGTACTTC

abundance: NA
j_gene: TRBJ1-6
v_gene: TRBV28
d_gene: NA
CDR3aa: CASKGNSPLHF
CDR3nt: TGTGCCAGCAAGGGGAATTCACCCCTCCACTTT

abundance: NA
j_gene: TRBJ2-1
v_gene: TRBV2
d_gene: TRBD1
CDR3aa: CASSDPPLGQGSSYNEQFF
CDR3nt: TGTGCCAGCAGTGATCCCCCGCTGGGACAGGGAAGCTCCTACAATGAGCAGTTCTTC

abundance: NA
j_gene: TRBJ2-5
v_gene: TRBV27
d_gene: NA
CDR3aa: CASSDSGRRETQYF
CDR3nt: TGTGCCAGCAGCGACTCCGGACGGAGGGAGACCCAGTACTTC

abundance: NA
j_gene: TRBJ2-7
v_gene: TRBV7-9
d_gene: NA
CDR3aa: CASSLEGGAYEQYF
CDR3nt: TGTGCCAGCAGCTTAGAGGGCGGAGCCTACGAGCAGTACTTC